These 8 T cell receptor beta chains were sequenced from one sample in a study of T cell changes during pregnancy in multiple sclerosis. The table came from immunoSEQ multiplex PCR; TCRdb's copy has only in-frame clones and leaves some out. The data hold approximately 74,000 clones, with almost 95% observed a single time. Sample: peripheral blood, taken before pregnancy. Receptors originate from a female donor with multiple sclerosis, enrolled in a pregnancy study.

The chain employs TRBV5-4 and TRBJ2-1; 9 bases fit TRBD2. Germline CDR1 is SGHNT and CDR2 is YYREEE (reference sequence). V lost 6 bases, J lost 3 bases, and 7 bases stayed unmatched. The CDR3 covers 15 residues. CDR3 sequence reads: CASTLIAGDYNEQFF. CDR3 bases: TGTGCCAGCACCCTTATAGCGGGAGACTACAATGAGCAGTTCTTC.

The rearrangement uses TRBV25-1 and TRBJ2-3; D is perhaps TRBD2 (5 bases). Germline CDR1 and CDR2: MGHDK and SYGVNS. This CDR3 comprises 16 residues. Trimming removed 3 bases at V and 2 bases at J, with 15 bases between. CDR3 loop: CASSDPSRVTTDTQYF. CDR3 in DNA: TGTGCCAGCAGTGACCCATCGAGGGTGACCACAGATACGCAGTATTTT.

As regards this clone: Other nucleotide sequences from this sample produce the same CDR3. The J gene is TRBJ1-2, the V gene TRBV7-9, with 7 bases lining up with TRBD1. Germline V gives CDR1 SEHNR, CDR2 FQNEAQ (reference sequence). Trimming took 1 base from V and 5 from J; bases not matched to a gene: 1. This CDR3 is built from 13 residues. The CDR3 sequence: CASSLGQGYGYTF. The CDR3 bases are TGTGCCAGCAGCTTAGGACAGGGATATGGCTACACCTTC.

The sample holds one count of this clone. The rearrangement joins TRBV30 to TRBJ1-1, with D tentatively TRBD1 (5 bases). Per the germline V gene, CDR1 is GTSNPN and CDR2 is SVGIG (reference sequence). The V end was cut by 3 bases, the J end by 1 base, with 12 bases between. The CDR3 has 14 residues. The CDR3 loop is CAWRGRQPNTEAFF. In DNA, the CDR3 is TGTGCCTGGAGGGGGCGGCAGCCGAACACTGAAGCTTTCTTT.

The chain couples TRBV13 to TRBJ1-1, with D possibly matching TRBD1 (5 bases). The CDR3 is 13 amino acids. V lost 5 bases, J lost 5 bases, and 12 bases lay in between. Germline V gene lookup returns CDR1 PRHDT and CDR2 FYEKMQ (reference sequence). The CDR3 loop is CASSPTGGTEAFF. CDR3 in DNA: TGTGCCAGCAGCCCAACCGGGGGGACTGAAGCTTTCTTT.

The J gene is TRBJ2-4, the V gene TRBV2, with TRBD1 matching over 7 bases. The CDR3 is 14 amino acids. Germline CDR1 and CDR2: SNHLY and FYNNEI. Trimming cost V 6 bases and J 6 bases; bases outside gene matches: 8. The CDR3 spells CASSRQGSGNIQYF. CDR3 DNA sequence: TGTGCCAGCAGCCGACAGGGATCCGGAAACATTCAGTACTTC.

The V and J genes are TRBV2 and TRBJ2-3; TRBD2 aligns across 7 bases. CDR3 length: 17 amino acids. Losses at the gene ends were 8 bases for V and 5 bases for J; bases not matched to a gene: 19. From germline, CDR1 is SNHLY and CDR2 FYNNEI. CDR3 protein: CASLFFPLAESGDTQYF. DNA of the CDR3: TGTGCCAGCCTTTTTTTCCCTCTAGCGGAGTCGGGAGATACGCAGTATTTT.

This chain links TRBV4-3 with TRBJ2-3; D is possibly TRBD2 (6 bases). V lost 0 bases and J 4 bases, leaving 14 bases between the germline ends. From germline, CDR1 is LGHNA and CDR2 YSLEER. This CDR3 spans 16 amino acids. CDR3: CASSQDTGAWPDTQYF. CDR3 DNA sequence: TGCGCCAGCAGCCAAGATACGGGAGCGTGGCCAGATACGCAGTATTTT.